This T cell receptor (beta chain) stems from a study of T cells in Graves' hyperthyroidism and ophthalmopathy. Germline loops: CDR1 MNHNS, CDR2 SASEGT. The CDR3 sequence is 15 residues long. The V end lost 5 bases, the J end lost 2 bases, and 12 bases lay between the germline ends. RNA transcripts provided the source from which TCR beta CDR3 regions were amplified. When the TCR CDR3 underwent first-round RT-PCR, the HTBI primer set was used. TCRdb reprocessed the multiplex PCR reads with MiXCR, giving one entry per CDR3 protein. The sample shows about 520,000 distinct CDR3 sequences, around 24% of them seen only once.

What was sequenced was blood. This clonotype was obtained from a woman aged 25 to 39 with Graves' ophthalmopathy. The J gene is TRBJ2-2, the V gene TRBV6-1; D may be TRBD2 (5 bases). The CDR3 protein is CASSPRGPNTGELFF. The CDR3 DNA reads as TGTGCCAGCAGTCCCAGAGGGCCAAACACCGGGGAGCTGTTTTTT.